This T cell receptor beta chain originates from a study of immune heterogeneity within non-small cell lung tumors. Study details: There were a few squamous cell carcinomas, 10 non-squamous carcinomas and 1 tumor not otherwise specified. Whole-study findings and limits: Recurring identical dominant CDR3 beta clonotypes were observed across tumor sites within a patient, together with site-unique high-frequency clones. Comparison across individual patients showed largely distinct high-frequency T-cell receptor beta clonotypes. Locally, T-cell clonality showed a moderate but significant correlation with tumor mutational burden measured at the same site (R about 0.3).

TCR beta CDR3 was amplified by multiplex PCR, first round about 10 cycles, 32 V and 13 J primers. TCRdb analysed the multiplex PCR reads with MiXCR anew, one entry per CDR3 protein. The sample holds approximately 12,000 distinct CDR3 sequences; about 22% are singletons and the top ten take under 5.5%. This CDR3 contains 14 residues. Germline V CDR1 and CDR2: MNHNS, SASEGT. Trimming took 5 bases from V and 8 from J; bases not matched to a gene: 5. Comment on this clonotype: Its antigen remains unknown.

Bulk tumor genomic DNA, approximately 560 ng per sample, was used as template. Spaced far apart, several biopsies were taken from each primary tumor during surgery. Patients underwent curative surgery for untreated, newly diagnosed non-small cell lung cancer. Sample: lung tumor tissue. The receptor comes from a man in his fifties or sixties with non-small cell lung cancer. The chain joins TRBV6-1 to TRBJ2-1; 11 positions match TRBD2. CDR3 sequence: CASSQLAGADEQFF. The CDR3 DNA sequence: TGTGCCAGCAGTCAACTAGCGGGAGCCGATGAGCAGTTCTTC.